This T cell receptor beta chain comes out of a study of cytomegalovirus exposure and HLA in healthy donors. Study-level background: When 398 donors were genotyped, 81% of them were found to fall in the Caucasian-associated ancestry cluster.

The CDR3 runs 15 residues. Trimming cost V 4 bases and J 3 bases; bases outside gene matches: 7. Germline CDR1 and CDR2: MNHNS and SASEGT. Study-level points and caveats: TCR beta chains associated with HLA were, in a later analysis, more clonally expanded than equally common others.

The PCR used 60 Vbeta and 13 Jbeta primers. Study processing details: About 9.9 million of the about 80 million unique TCR beta chains counted in a later analysis were shared. Using immunoSEQ multiplex PCR, the repertoire was profiled, and TCRdb retains in-frame clones only, with some absent. The DNA was the basis for D and trimming; V, J and clone size are from that table. Among about 91,000 clones listed, around 60% were seen once. In the case of this clone: Its antigen is not known.

Input material: PBMCs. The sequence was obtained from a human donor in good health. This chain links TRBV6-1 with TRBJ2-3, with 7 bases matching TRBD1. The CDR3 DNA is TGTGCCAGCAGTGGGACAGGAGTAGTAACAGATACGCAGTATTTT. It is translated as CASSGTGVVTDTQYF.